These 8 T cell receptor beta chains were sequenced from one sample in a study of CD8+ T cells in alopecia areata. RNA, once extracted, was reverse transcribed into cDNA for use as the sequencing template. Only in-frame clones appear in the TCRdb table, and some are missing; sequencing was by immunoSEQ multiplex PCR. The sample holds about 110,000 clones, approximately 61% seen once. The sequencing sample was made of NKG2D-low CD8+ T cells sorted from blood. All receptors derive from a human donor with alopecia areata.

The V gene is TRBV29-1, the J gene TRBJ1-2; 9 positions match TRBD1. The CDR3 covers 14 residues. Per germline, CDR1 SQVTM and CDR2 ANQGSEA. Trimming at V came to 1 base and at J to 3 bases, leaving 3 bases not matched to a gene. The CDR3 DNA reads TGCAGCGTTGAAGGTACAGGGGGCGACTATGGCTACACCTTC. This encodes CSVEGTGGDYGYTF.

This clone showed up just a few times. Here the CDR3 reads CASTKRTGAMNTEAFF. CDR3 DNA: TGTGCCAGCACTAAAAGGACAGGGGCCATGAACACTGAAGCTTTCTTT. The chain has TRBV6-6 and TRBJ1-1, with 9 bases aligning to TRBD1. The CDR3 is 16 amino acids. The V and J ends lost 7 bases and 0 bases, in that order; junction bases with no gene match: 9. Germline CDR1 MNHNY, CDR2 SVGAGI (reference sequence).

This sequence joins TRBV28 and TRBJ2-7; 11 positions agree with TRBD1. J lost 3 bases, V lost 4 bases, and 8 bases had no gene match. The CDR3 extends over 16 amino acids. Germline CDR1 and CDR2: MDHEN and SYDVKM. The CDR3 here is CASSSEDRGQFYEQYF. CDR3 nucleotides: TGTGCCAGCAGTTCGGAGGACAGGGGGCAGTTCTACGAGCAGTACTTC.

The sample holds one count of this clone. This chain links TRBV13 with TRBJ1-5; 7 nucleotides line up with TRBD1. The CDR3 loop spans 14 amino acids. With 5 bases clipped from V and 3 bases from J, the junction kept 4 bases outside the gene matches. Germline CDR1 and CDR2: PRHDT and FYEKMQ (reference sequence). The CDR3 DNA reads as TGTGCCAGCAGCAGTGGACAGGTCAATCAGCCCCAGCATTTT. Amino acids: CASSSGQVNQPQHF.

This clone was seen only a few times. The chain has TRBV29-1 and TRBJ2-2; the D is unclear. CDR3 length equals 10 residues. Trimming left V 5 bases short and J 6 bases short, with 4 bases between. Germline CDR1 reads SQVTM; CDR2 reads ANQGSEA. CDR3 sequence: CSVYAGELFF. The CDR3 DNA reads as TGCAGCGTTTACGCCGGGGAGCTGTTTTTT.

The chain carries TRBV4-2 and TRBJ2-1; D not certain. Germline CDR1 LGHNA, CDR2 YNFKEQ. The CDR3 loop spans 14 amino acids. The germline V and J ends were trimmed by 0 bases and 5 bases, with 8 bases remaining between them. CDR3 nucleotides: TGTGCCAGCAGCCAAGATGGGCCCCACAATGAGCAGTTCTTC. It translates to CASSQDGPHNEQFF.

The rearrangement links TRBV19 to TRBJ2-7; no clear D gene. The ends were cut back, 6 bases at V and 0 bases at J, with 15 bases in the middle. Germline assignment: CDR1 LNHDA and CDR2 SQIVND (reference sequence). The CDR3 spans 15 residues. The CDR3 region has the DNA TGTGCCAGTAGGCCTGCCTCCAGGAGCTCCTACGAGCAGTACTTC. Its translation is CASRPASRSSYEQYF.

The sample holds a few counts of this clone. The rearrangement joins TRBV9 to TRBJ2-7, with 8 bases lining up with TRBD1. The V gene's germline CDR1 is SGDLS and CDR2 YYNGEE. The ends lost 4 bases at V and 4 bases at J; junction bases unmatched: 28. The length of the CDR3 is 21 residues. CDR3 nucleotides: TGTGCCAGCAGCACAGCAATCCTCCCCGGGACAGGATCCATCGCCTCTTACGAGCAGTACTTC. Its translation is CASSTAILPGTGSIASYEQYF.